This TCR beta chain came from a study of T cell repertoires in cytomegalovirus infection. TCRdb reprocessed the reads with MiXCR, giving one entry per CDR3 protein. Of some 800,000 distinct CDR3 sequences listed, around 29% are singletons. For this clonotype: Its antigen is as yet unknown.

This clonotype was sampled from a human donor in good health (CMV status not recorded). Some clones in this sample may be carry-over from other donors' samples. Sequencing used cultured CD8+ T cells from PBMCs, obtained from culture after CMV antigen stimulation.

Here the CDR3 reads CATRDFLTDTQYF. In nucleotides, the CDR3 is TGTGCCACCCGGGACTTCCTCACAGATACGCAGTATTTT. The V call is TRBV19, the J call TRBJ2-3; D might be TRBD2 (6 bases). The V and J ends lost 10 bases and 2 bases respectively, with 13 bases between them. The CDR3 runs to 13 residues. CDR1 is LNHDA, CDR2 SQIVND, per germline (reference sequence).